This T cell receptor (beta chain) was obtained from a study of STAT5B mutations in CD4+ large granular lymphocyte leukemia (dated by TCRdb to 2022 to 2024). Regarding the study in general: Among the healthy controls, the CDR3 'QG' motif was associated with a particular HLA allele. The study compared the TCRbeta repertoires of patients with CD4+ T-cell large granular lymphocyte leukemia against the TCRbeta repertoires of healthy blood donors. Flow cytometry on FACSCanto II or FACSVerse showed that the purified fractions were more than 95% pure among lymphocytes.

Healthy controls were 35 to 40 blood donors whose buffy coats came from the Finnish Red Cross blood service. All TCR-sequenced material derived from peripheral blood: patient blood samples and healthy donor buffy coats. Peripheral blood mononuclear cells were isolated by Ficoll-Hypaque gradient centrifugation. CD4+ cells were magnetically purified from the buffy coats of healthy controls. Genomic DNA was extracted using the Gentra Puregene Cell and Tissue kit, and a Qubit 2.0 fluorometer was used to quantify it. Findings and caveats that apply to the study as a whole: Enrichment of TRBV06-family usage was observed among the top patient clones (8/27) relative to healthy controls (2/35). The data were not HLA-matched, and the relatively small sample size could explain the higher clonality seen in CD4+ compared with CD8+ T-LGLL. Compared with healthy CD4+ repertoires, CD4-sorted patient repertoires appeared more clonal, and this difference remained even after the putative leukemic clones were removed. Main leukemic clonotypes were private to each patient, although 20% to 30% appeared at low frequency in other patients' non-leukemic repertoires.

The CDR3 contains 14 residues, cysteine and phenylalanine counted. Left in the record is the CDR3 DNA by itself, 42 bases read in frame from the first base. The V end loses 6 bases and the J end loses 2 bases, and a stretch of 11 bases separates them. CDR1 and CDR2, looked up from the germline V gene, are SNHLY and FYNNEI. This clone was picked up a small number of times. Its cognate antigen has yet to be identified. Within one base of it there is no much larger clone, and no base qualities were kept. TCRbeta rearrangements were sequenced from genomic DNA using the immunoSEQ assay at survey resolution. Under the source paper's analysis protocol: A lowest detectable productive clonotype frequency of 2.59 x 10-5 was observed in the TCR sequencing data. Only productive TCRbeta rearrangements, meaning sequences that were complete and in-frame, were kept for the analyses. Sample clonality was computed as Simpson clonality in the immunoSEQ Analyzer version 3.0. Clones were categorized by frequency as very rare, small, medium, large (1-20%) or hyperexpanded (>20%). Generation probabilities were estimated with OLGA 1.2.3, V-gene circos plots were generated with VDJtools, specificities were searched for in VDJdb, and CDR3 motifs were identified with GLIPH. This immuneACCESS table, as held by TCRdb, lists in-frame sequences with V and J called but not all clones. Of the missing ones, under half trace to an unresolved V gene in checked studies; the others have no known cause. V, J and clone size are those of that table, while D and trimming were read from the DNA. The sample includes some 21,000 clones, with 60% to 80% observed a single time. Of the sample, about 29% is held by the ten largest clones.

The TCR sequence derives from a human donor in good health. The source material was CD4+ T cells from blood buffy coats. The sequence is built from TRBV2 and TRBJ1-5; the D region possibly corresponds to TRBD1 (6 bases align). In nucleotide form, the sequence is TGTGCCAGCAGGGCAGGGGTGGGCAATCAGCCCCAGCATTTT. This yields the protein CASRAGVGNQPQHF.